These T cell receptor beta chains were read from a single sample in a study of blood T cell repertoires in COVID-19. The assay was immunoSEQ multiplex PCR, and TCRdb's table has in-frame clones only and misses some. The repertoire holds approximately 210,000 clones, about 91% seen once, with 14% to 15% in the top ten. Specimen: PBMCs or T cells enriched from blood (not recorded which). The source of these receptors is a woman between 45 and 60 years old with acute COVID-19. Both conserved end residues are part of each CDR3. A D gene is named only where the DNA matches it firmly. Only some rows state a clone size, as once, few, many or a class for expanded clones.

>TRBJ1-5|NA|TRBV10-3|NA
TGTGCCATCAGTGAGTTGGACAGCAATAGCAATCAGCCCCAGCATTTT
CAISELDSNSNQPQHF
>TRBJ2-2|TRBD2|TRBV29-1|NA
TGCAGCGTTGACTTGTCGGGACTAGCGTCGACCGGGGAGCTGTTTTTT
CSVDLSGLASTGELFF
>TRBJ1-2|NA|TRBV27|once
TGTGCCAGCAGTCCATACCAGCAGGCTGGGTATGGCTACACCTTC
CASSPYQQAGYGYTF
>TRBJ1-4|TRBD1|TRBV10-3|NA
TGTGCCATCAGTGGTGGACAGGCAACTAATGAAAAACTGTTTTTT
CAISGGQATNEKLFF
>TRBJ2-1|TRBD2|TRBV27|NA
TGTGCCAGCAGTTTAGGGGCAGGGAGGGATGAGCAGTTCTTC
CASSLGAGRDEQFF
>TRBJ2-1|NA|TRBV19|NA
TGTGCCAGTAGTACCTGGACTATCGGTGAGCAGTTCTTC
CASSTWTIGEQFF
>TRBJ1-1|TRBD1|TRBV28|NA
TGTGCCAGCAGTTTCTATTCCGGACAGGGCACTGAAGCTTTCTTT
CASSFYSGQGTEAFF
>TRBJ2-5|NA|TRBV30|NA
TGTGCCTGGGAGGCCGGACAAGGACAAGAGACCCAGTACTTC
CAWEAGQGQETQYF
>TRBJ2-3|NA|TRBV9|NA
TGTGCCAGCAGCGTAGGGACTAGCACAGATACGCAGTATTTT
CASSVGTSTDTQYF
>TRBJ2-4|NA|TRBV27|NA
NA
CASSLGTGTGLNIQYF
>TRBJ2-7|NA|TRBV12-3/TRBV12-4|many
TGTGCCAGCAGTTTGTACAGCTCCTACGAGCAGTACTTC
CASSLYSSYEQYF
>TRBJ1-2|NA|TRBV7-9|NA
TGTGCCAGCAGCTTAGCTGGCGGAAACTATGGCTACACCTTC
CASSLAGGNYGYTF
>TRBJ2-5|TRBD2|TRBV27|NA
TGTGCCAGCAGTTTCGCGGGAGGGCCCCAAGAGACCCAGTACTTC
CASSFAGGPQETQYF
>TRBJ2-7|TRBD1|TRBV4-3|NA
TGCGCCAGCAGCCATGGACAGGGGAGGTACGAGCAGTACTTC
CASSHGQGRYEQYF
>TRBJ2-6|NA|TRBV30|NA
TGTGCCTGGAGTGTAAACGGGTTTGGGGCCAACGTCCTGACTTTC
CAWSVNGFGANVLTF
>TRBJ2-7|NA|TRBV10-3|NA
TGTGCCATCAGTGAGTCCGAAGGGGGAATCCTCGAGCAGTACTTC
CAISESEGGILEQYF
>TRBJ2-4|TRBD2|TRBV28|NA
TGTGCCAGCAGCCTACTCGGGGGGGCAATTCAGTACTTC
CASSLLGGAIQYF
>TRBJ2-2|TRBD1|TRBV15|NA
TGTGCCACCAGCAGAGCTATGACAGGGGGCGCGCCCGGGGAGCTGTTTTTT
CATSRAMTGGAPGELFF
>TRBJ2-1|TRBD2|TRBV28|once
TGTGCCAGCAGTTTAGCGGGAGGGTCCTACAATGAGCAGTTCTTC
CASSLAGGSYNEQFF
>TRBJ2-5|TRBD1|TRBV28|NA
TGTGCCAGCAGTCTTCTGGGACAGGGTAGGTTAGACCAAGAGACCCAGTACTTC
CASSLLGQGRLDQETQYF
>TRBJ2-1|TRBD2|TRBV7-9|NA
TGTGCCAGCAGCTTATTGGGGGTTAGCGGGAGGGCCTACAATGAGCAGTTCTTC
CASSLLGVSGRAYNEQFF
>TRBJ1-2|TRBD1|TRBV2|NA
TGTGCCAGCAGCATTACAGGGGCGGGTGATGGCTACACCTTC
CASSITGAGDGYTF
>TRBJ1-1|NA|TRBV27|once
TGTGCCAGCAGTTTATCCATGAACACTGAAGCTTTCTTT
CASSLSMNTEAFF
>TRBJ1-1|NA|TRBV4-3|NA
TGCGCCAGCAGCCAGGACGCACGGACACCCGGCACTGAAGCTTTCTTT
CASSQDARTPGTEAFF
>TRBJ1-4|TRBD1|TRBV10-1|NA
TGCGCCAGCAGTGGGGACAGGGGGGATAGAAAAAAACTGTTTTTT
CASSGDRGDRKKLFF
>TRBJ1-2|TRBD1|TRBV5-1|once
TGCGCCAGCAGCTTGTCAGGGGGCGCCTATGGCTACACCTTC
CASSLSGGAYGYTF
>TRBJ1-3|NA|TRBV5-4|NA
TGTGCCAGCAGCTTGGACCGGGGTACTGGAAACACCATATATTTT
CASSLDRGTGNTIYF
>TRBJ2-5|TRBD1|TRBV3-1/TRBV3-2|once
TGTGCCAGCAGCCATCAGGGGGCGCGAGAGACCCAGTACTTC
CASSHQGARETQYF